Listed below are T cell receptor beta chains from one sample, sequenced in a study of neurological immune-mediated disorders. Each CDR3 protein is one row after TCRdb ran MiXCR on the 5' RACE reads. The sample includes nearly 45,000 distinct CDR3 sequences, about 22% seen only once; the top ten take approximately 4.3%. The sample consisted of PBMCs. The receptors were sampled from a man in his 60s with HTLV-1-associated myelopathy (HAM/TSP). The CDR3 runs from the conserved cysteine through the conserved F or W. A D gene is named only where the DNA matches it firmly. Size is stated for part of the rows, as once, few or many counts, or as a class when the clone is expanded.

d_call,v_call,clone_size,j_call,cdr3_aa,cdr3_nt
-,TRBV7-6,-,TRBJ2-3,CSSSLAASTDTQYF,TGTTCCAGTAGCTTAGCGGCCAGCACAGATACGCAGTATTTT
-,TRBV4-1,many,TRBJ1-5,CASSLTVGQPQHF,TGCGCCAGCAGCCTCACCGTCGGTCAGCCCCAGCATTTT
-,TRBV3-1,many,TRBJ2-7,CASSQDFNEQYF,TGTGCCAGCAGCCAAGATTTCAACGAGCAGTACTTC
TRBD1,TRBV20-1,-,TRBJ2-3,CSADGTGTDTQYF,TGCAGTGCTGATGGGACAGGCACAGATACGCAGTATTTT
TRBD2,TRBV28,-,TRBJ2-7,CASSTSSGRNLNEQYF,TGTGCCAGCAGTACCTCTAGCGGGAGAAATTTGAACGAGCAGTACTTC
-,TRBV5-1,many,TRBJ2-1,CASSLELARNEQFF,TGCGCCAGCAGCTTGGAACTAGCTCGCAATGAGCAGTTCTTC
TRBD1,TRBV30,-,TRBJ2-7,CAWSAKGQGSHEQYF,TGTGCCTGGAGTGCTAAAGGACAGGGTAGCCACGAGCAGTACTTC
-,TRBV30,many,TRBJ2-1,CAWSVDNRADEQFF,TGTGCCTGGAGTGTTGATAACAGGGCCGATGAGCAGTTCTTC
TRBD1,TRBV5-8,many,TRBJ2-1,CASSFDRAPYNEQFF,TGTGCCAGCAGCTTCGACAGGGCCCCCTACAATGAGCAGTTCTTC
-,TRBV10-3,many,TRBJ1-6,CAIKSSYNSPLHF,TGTGCCATAAAGAGCTCCTATAATTCACCCCTCCACTTT
-,TRBV20-1,medium-sized,TRBJ2-1,CSASPYNEQFF,TGCAGTGCTAGCCCTTACAATGAGCAGTTCTTC
-,TRBV12-3/TRBV12-4,-,TRBJ2-5,CASSLKGKETQYF,TGTGCCAGCAGTTTGAAGGGAAAAGAGACCCAGTACTTC
-,TRBV20-1,many,TRBJ1-5,CSARSGKYSNQPQHF,TGCAGTGCTAGATCGGGGAAATATAGCAATCAGCCCCAGCATTTT
-,TRBV7-9,many,TRBJ1-6,CASSSGAVGVSPLHF,TGTGCCAGCAGCTCTGGGGCCGTGGGGGTTTCACCCCTCCACTTT
TRBD1,TRBV5-5,many,TRBJ2-7,CASSLEGAYSYEQYF,TGTGCCAGCAGCTTGGAGGGGGCGTACTCCTACGAGCAGTACTTC
-,TRBV6-2/TRBV6-3,few,TRBJ2-3,CATSPLPSGTDTQYF,TGTGCCACCTCCCCCTTGCCGAGTGGCACAGATACGCAGTATTTT
-,TRBV5-1,many,TRBJ2-2,CASSNPSGGSTGELFF,TGCGCCAGCAGCAACCCCTCCGGGGGTTCGACAGGGGAGCTGTTTTTT
-,TRBV19,-,TRBJ1-5,CASSMGQTLHQPQHF,TGTGCCAGTAGTATGGGGCAGACCCTTCATCAGCCCCAGCATTTT
-,TRBV10-2,-,TRBJ2-7,CASGLDRYEQYF,TGCGCCAGCGGTCTCGACCGCTACGAGCAGTACTTC
-,TRBV7-2,many,TRBJ1-6,CASSPGRKEANSPLHF,TGTGCCAGCAGCCCGGGACGGAAGGAGGCTAATTCACCCCTCCACTTT
-,TRBV5-1,many,TRBJ2-7,CASSLTRQRTYEQYF,TGCGCCAGCAGCTTGACTCGACAGCGAACCTACGAGCAGTACTTC
TRBD2,TRBV5-1,once,TRBJ2-7,CATSFKTSGRRDEQYF,TGCGCCACCAGCTTTAAAACTAGCGGGAGAAGGGACGAGCAGTACTTC
-,TRBV7-3,many,TRBJ2-2,CASSLSLLRNTGELFF,TGTGCCAGCAGCTTGAGTCTTTTACGGAACACCGGGGAGCTGTTTTTT
-,TRBV4-2,-,TRBJ2-7,CASSQDVTGLDYEQYF,TGTGCCAGCAGCCAAGATGTGACGGGCTTGGACTACGAGCAGTACTTC